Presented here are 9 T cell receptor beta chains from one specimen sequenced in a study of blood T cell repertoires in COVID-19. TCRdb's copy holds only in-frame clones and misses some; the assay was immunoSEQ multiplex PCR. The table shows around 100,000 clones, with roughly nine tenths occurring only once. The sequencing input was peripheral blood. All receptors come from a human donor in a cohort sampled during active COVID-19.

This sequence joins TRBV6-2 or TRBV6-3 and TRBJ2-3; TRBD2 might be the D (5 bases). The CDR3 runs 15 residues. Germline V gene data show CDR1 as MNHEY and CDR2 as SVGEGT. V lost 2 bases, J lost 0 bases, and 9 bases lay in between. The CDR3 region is CASSYVARSTDTQYF. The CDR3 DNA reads TGTGCCAGCAGTTACGTAGCGCGAAGCACAGATACGCAGTATTTT.

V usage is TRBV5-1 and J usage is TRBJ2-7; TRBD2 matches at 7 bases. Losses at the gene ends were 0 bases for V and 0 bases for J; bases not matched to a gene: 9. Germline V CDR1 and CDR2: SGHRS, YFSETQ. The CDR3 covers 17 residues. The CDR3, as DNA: TGCGCCAGCAGCTTGGTATCTGGGCGGGGGAGCTCCTACGAGCAGTACTTC. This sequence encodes CASSLVSGRGSSYEQYF.

The chain's CDR3 is CASRGTGNTGELFF. DNA for the CDR3: TGCGCCAGCAGAGGGACAGGGAACACCGGGGAGCTGTTTTTT. The rearrangement joins TRBV10-2 to TRBJ2-2, with 8 bases identical to TRBD1. V dropped 6 bases and J dropped 1; count of bases not matched to a gene: 1. The CDR3 covers 14 residues. CDR1 is WSHSY and CDR2 is SAAADI in the germline V gene.

The CDR3, as DNA: TGTGCCAGCAGCGACGGGACAGCTTACAATGAGCAGTTCTTC. Residues: CASSDGTAYNEQFF. The V and J genes are TRBV9 and TRBJ2-1; 7 bases line up with TRBD1. This CDR3 contains 14 residues. The junction had 4 bases not matched to a gene; V was cut back by 3 bases and J by 4 bases. Germline-derived CDR1 and CDR2 are SGDLS and YYNGEE.

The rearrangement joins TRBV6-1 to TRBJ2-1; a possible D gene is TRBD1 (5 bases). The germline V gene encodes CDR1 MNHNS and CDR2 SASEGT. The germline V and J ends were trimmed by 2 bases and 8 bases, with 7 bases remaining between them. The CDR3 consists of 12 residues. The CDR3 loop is CASSEQGDEQFF. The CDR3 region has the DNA TGTGCCAGCAGTGAACAGGGCGATGAGCAGTTCTTC.

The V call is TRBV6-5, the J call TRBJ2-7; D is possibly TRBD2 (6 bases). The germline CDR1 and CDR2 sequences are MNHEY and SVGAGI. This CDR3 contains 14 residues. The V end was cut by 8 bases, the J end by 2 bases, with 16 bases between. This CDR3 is CASAFWGEAYEQYF. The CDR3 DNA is TGTGCCAGCGCGTTTTGGGGGGAGGCCTACGAGCAGTACTTC.

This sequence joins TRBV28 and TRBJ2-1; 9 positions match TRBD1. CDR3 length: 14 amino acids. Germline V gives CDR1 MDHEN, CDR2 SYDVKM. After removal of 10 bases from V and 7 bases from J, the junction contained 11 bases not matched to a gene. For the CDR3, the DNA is TGTGCCACCATAAACAGGGGGCTTGTAAATGAGCAGTTCTTC. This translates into CATINRGLVNEQFF.

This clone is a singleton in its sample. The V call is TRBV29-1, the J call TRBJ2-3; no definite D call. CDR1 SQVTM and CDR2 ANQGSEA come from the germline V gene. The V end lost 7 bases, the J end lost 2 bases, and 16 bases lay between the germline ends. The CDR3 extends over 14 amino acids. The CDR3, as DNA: TGCAGCGCCGTAACTCTCCCCAACACAGATACGCAGTATTTT. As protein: CSAVTLPNTDTQYF.

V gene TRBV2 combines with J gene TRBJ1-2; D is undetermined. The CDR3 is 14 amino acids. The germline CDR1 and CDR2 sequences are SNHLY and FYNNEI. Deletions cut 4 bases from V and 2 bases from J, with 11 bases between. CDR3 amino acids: CASSGGGRNYGYTF. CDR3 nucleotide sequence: TGTGCCAGCAGTGGTGGAGGGAGGAACTATGGCTACACCTTC.